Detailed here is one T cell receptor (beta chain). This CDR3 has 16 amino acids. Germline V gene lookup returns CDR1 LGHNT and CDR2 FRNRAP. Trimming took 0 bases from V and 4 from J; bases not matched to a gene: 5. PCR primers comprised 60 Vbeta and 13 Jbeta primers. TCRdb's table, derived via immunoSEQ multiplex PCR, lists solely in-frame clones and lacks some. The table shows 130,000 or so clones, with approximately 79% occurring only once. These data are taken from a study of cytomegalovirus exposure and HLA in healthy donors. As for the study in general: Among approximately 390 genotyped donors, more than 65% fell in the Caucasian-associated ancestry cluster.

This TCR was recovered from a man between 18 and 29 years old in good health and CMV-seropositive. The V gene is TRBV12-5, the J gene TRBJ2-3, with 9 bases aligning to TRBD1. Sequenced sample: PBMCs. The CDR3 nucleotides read TGTGCTAGTGGTTTGGTAACGGGACAGGGCCCAGATACGCAGTATTTT. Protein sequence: CASGLVTGQGPDTQYF.